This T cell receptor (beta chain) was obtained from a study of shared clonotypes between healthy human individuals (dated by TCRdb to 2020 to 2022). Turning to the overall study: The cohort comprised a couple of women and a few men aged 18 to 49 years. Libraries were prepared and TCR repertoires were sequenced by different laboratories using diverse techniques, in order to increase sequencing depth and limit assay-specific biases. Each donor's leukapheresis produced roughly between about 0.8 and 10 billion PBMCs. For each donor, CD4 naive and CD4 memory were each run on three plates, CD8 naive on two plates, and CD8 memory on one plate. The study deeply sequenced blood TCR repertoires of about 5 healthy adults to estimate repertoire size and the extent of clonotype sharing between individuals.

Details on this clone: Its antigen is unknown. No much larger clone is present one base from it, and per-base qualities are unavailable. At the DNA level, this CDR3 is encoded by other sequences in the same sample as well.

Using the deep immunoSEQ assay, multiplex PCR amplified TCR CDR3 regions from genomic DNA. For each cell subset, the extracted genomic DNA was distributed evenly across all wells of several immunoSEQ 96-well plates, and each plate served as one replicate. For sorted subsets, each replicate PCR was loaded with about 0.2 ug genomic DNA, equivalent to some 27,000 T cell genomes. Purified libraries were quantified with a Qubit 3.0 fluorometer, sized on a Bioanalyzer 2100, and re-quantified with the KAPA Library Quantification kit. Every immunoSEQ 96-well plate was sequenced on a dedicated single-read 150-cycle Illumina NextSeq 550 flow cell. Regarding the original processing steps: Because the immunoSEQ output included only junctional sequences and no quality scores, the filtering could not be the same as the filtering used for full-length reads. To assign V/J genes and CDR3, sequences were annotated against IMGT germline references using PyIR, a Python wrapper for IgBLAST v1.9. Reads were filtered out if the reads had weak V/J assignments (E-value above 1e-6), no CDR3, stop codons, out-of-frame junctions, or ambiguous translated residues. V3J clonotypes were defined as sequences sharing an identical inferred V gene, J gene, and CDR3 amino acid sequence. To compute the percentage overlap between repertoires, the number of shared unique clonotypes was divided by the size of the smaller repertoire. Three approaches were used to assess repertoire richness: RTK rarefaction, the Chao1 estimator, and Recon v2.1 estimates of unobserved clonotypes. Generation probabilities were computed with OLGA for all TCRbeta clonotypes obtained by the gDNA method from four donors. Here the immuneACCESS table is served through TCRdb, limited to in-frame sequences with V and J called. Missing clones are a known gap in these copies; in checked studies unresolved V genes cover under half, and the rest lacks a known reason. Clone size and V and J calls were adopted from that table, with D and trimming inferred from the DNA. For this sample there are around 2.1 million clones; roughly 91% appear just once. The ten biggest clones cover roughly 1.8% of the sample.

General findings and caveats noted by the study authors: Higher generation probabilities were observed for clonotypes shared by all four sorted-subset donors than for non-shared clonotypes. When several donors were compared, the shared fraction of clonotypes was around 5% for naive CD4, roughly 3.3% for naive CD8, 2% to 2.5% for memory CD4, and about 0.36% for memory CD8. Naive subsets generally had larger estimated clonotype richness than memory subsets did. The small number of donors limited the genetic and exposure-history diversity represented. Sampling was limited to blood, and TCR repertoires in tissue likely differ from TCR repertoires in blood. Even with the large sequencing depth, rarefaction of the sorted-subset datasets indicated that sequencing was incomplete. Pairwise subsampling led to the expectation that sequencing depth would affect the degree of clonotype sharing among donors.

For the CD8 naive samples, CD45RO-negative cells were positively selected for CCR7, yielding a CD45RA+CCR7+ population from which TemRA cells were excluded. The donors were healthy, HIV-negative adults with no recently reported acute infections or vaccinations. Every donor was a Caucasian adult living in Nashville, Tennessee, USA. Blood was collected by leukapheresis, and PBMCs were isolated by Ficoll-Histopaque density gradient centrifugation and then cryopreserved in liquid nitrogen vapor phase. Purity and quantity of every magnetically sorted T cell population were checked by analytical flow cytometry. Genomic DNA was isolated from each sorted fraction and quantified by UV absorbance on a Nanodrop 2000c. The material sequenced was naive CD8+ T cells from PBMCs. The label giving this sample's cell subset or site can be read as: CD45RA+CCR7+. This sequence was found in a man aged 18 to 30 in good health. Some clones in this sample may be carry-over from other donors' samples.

The bases read TGTGCCAGTAGTACGAACTCCTACGAGCAGTACTTC. This yields the protein CASSTNSYEQYF. The V and J segments used are TRBV19 and TRBJ2-7, with the D gene too uncertain to name. V was cut back by 4 bases and J by 0 bases, leaving a gap of 4 bases between them. The germline V gene (reference sequence) supplies CDR1 LNHDA and CDR2 SQIVND. There are 12 amino acids in the CDR3, from cysteine to phenylalanine inclusive. Only the CDR3 portion is preserved as DNA: 36 bases, with reading frame beginning at the first base.